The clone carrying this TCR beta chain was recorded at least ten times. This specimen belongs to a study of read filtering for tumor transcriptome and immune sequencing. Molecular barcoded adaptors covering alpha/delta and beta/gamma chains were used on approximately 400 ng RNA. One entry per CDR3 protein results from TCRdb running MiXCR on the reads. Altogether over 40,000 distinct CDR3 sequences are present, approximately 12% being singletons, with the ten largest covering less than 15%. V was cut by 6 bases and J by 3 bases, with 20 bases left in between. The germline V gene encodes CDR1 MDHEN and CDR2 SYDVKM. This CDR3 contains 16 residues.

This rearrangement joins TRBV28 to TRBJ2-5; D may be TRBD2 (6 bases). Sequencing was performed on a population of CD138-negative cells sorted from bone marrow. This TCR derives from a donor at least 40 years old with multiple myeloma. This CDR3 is CASSIQQWRVEETQYF. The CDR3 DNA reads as TGTGCCAGCAGCATACAACAATGGAGGGTAGAAGAGACCCAGTACTTC.